Presented here are 13 T cell receptor beta chains from one specimen sequenced in a study of blood T cell dynamics during melanoma immunotherapy. The time point: pre-treatment baseline. Here immunoSEQ multiplex PCR was the method, and the copy in TCRdb shows in-frame clones only, minus some. The sample yields a few thousand clones, about 85% seen once. Sequenced here: blood, sampled from a patient treated with checkpoint blockade. The receptor source for this set is a human donor with melanoma.

The chain has TRBV28 and TRBJ2-7, with a weak D call TRBD2 (6 bases). The CDR3 covers 14 residues. Germline loops: CDR1 MDHEN, CDR2 SYDVKM. V was cut by 3 bases and J by 4 bases, with 13 bases left in between. The CDR3 region is CASSLGGSGYEQYF. CDR3 DNA: TGTGCCAGCAGTTTGGGGGGATCGGGTTACGAGCAGTACTTC.

The CDR3 sequence: CASSSPTVPDTQYF. As DNA, the CDR3 is TGTGCCAGCAGCTCCCCGACAGTGCCCGATACGCAGTATTTT. The chain recombines TRBV7-9 with TRBJ2-3; possible D gene TRBD1, 5 bases. Looked up from germline, CDR1 is SEHNR and CDR2 is FQNEAQ (reference sequence). The CDR3 covers 14 residues. The V and J ends lost 4 bases and 6 bases respectively, with 14 bases between them.

The V call is TRBV27, the J call TRBJ2-5; 11 bases align to TRBD2. The CDR3 contains 15 residues. Unmatched junction bases numbered 7, after V lost 5 bases and J lost 5 bases. CDR1 and CDR2 from the germline V gene are MNHEY and SMNVEV (reference sequence). The CDR3 reads CASSTLAGERETQYF. The CDR3 region has the DNA TGTGCCAGCAGTACACTAGCGGGGGAGAGGGAGACCCAGTACTTC.

CDR3 sequence: CASSSPVGRGNTDTQYF. The CDR3 nucleotides are TGCGCCAGCAGCTCACCGGTGGGGCGGGGAAATACAGATACGCAGTATTTT. This chain joins TRBV5-1 and TRBJ2-3, with D maybe TRBD2 (6 bases). Germline V CDR1 and CDR2: SGHRS, YFSETQ. V was trimmed by 3 bases and J by 3 bases, leaving 20 bases between them. The CDR3 extends over 17 amino acids. The complete variable domain, with remaining parts taken from reference TRBV5-1 and TRBJ2-3, reads KAGVTQTPRYLIKTRGQQVTLSCSPISGHRSVSWYQQTPGQGLQFLFEYFSETQRNKGNFPGRFSGRQFSNSRSEMNVSTLELGDSALYLCASSSPVGRGNTDTQYFGPGTRLTVL.

This clone is a singleton in its sample. This chain uses TRBV28 with TRBJ2-1; D is ambiguous. V was cut by 7 bases and J by 2 bases, with 12 bases left in between. Germline V lookup: CDR1 MDHEN, CDR2 SYDVKM. The CDR3 contains 14 residues. CDR3 DNA sequence: TGTGCCAGCACATCGCCTGCGGCCTACAATGAGCAGTTCTTC. The encoded protein is CASTSPAAYNEQFF.

V usage is TRBV2 and J usage is TRBJ2-7; the D gene is possibly TRBD1 (5 bases). Germline values: CDR1 SNHLY, CDR2 FYNNEI. Trimming took off 3 bases at V and 3 bases at J, with 9 bases between the two ends. This CDR3 is built from 13 residues. The CDR3 DNA sequence: TGTGCCAGCAGTGAGATTCAGGGCTACGAGCAGTACTTC. Its translation is CASSEIQGYEQYF.

V and J are TRBV7-2 and TRBJ2-5; D is uncertain. This CDR3 region has 14 residues. CDR1 and CDR2 (germline): SGHTA, FQGNSA. V lost 0 bases and J lost 2, with 7 bases in between. The CDR3 coding sequence is TGTGCCAGCAGCTTAGCGGCCAGACAAGAGACCCAGTACTTC. It codes for CASSLAARQETQYF.

Only a few counts were recorded for this clone. V gene TRBV5-5 combines with J gene TRBJ2-4, with 7 bases identical to TRBD1. The J segment lost 0 bases and the V segment lost 5 bases, leaving 14 bases of the junction unmatched. The CDR3 has 18 amino acids. Germline V gene sequence: CDR1 SGHKS, CDR2 YYEKEE (reference sequence). Here the CDR3 DNA reads TGTGCCAGCAGAAGTTCAACAGGGGAAAGACTAGCCAAAAACATTCAGTACTTC. It translates to CASRSSTGERLAKNIQYF.

The DNA for the CDR3 is TGTGCCTCGGGGACGGGGGGCGGCTACGAGCAGTACTTC. Its protein product is CASGTGGGYEQYF. The chain carries TRBV30 and TRBJ2-7, with D possibly being TRBD2 (7 bases). CDR1 and CDR2 (germline): GTSNPN, SVGIG (reference sequence). The CDR3 is made up of 13 amino acids. Trimming took 7 bases from V and 3 from J, leaving 16 bases between them.

This chain links TRBV7-2 with TRBJ2-7, with 10 nucleotides matching TRBD1. Unmatched junction bases numbered 4, after V lost 1 base and J lost 7 bases. The CDR3 has 14 residues. Germline lookup yields CDR1 SGHTA and CDR2 FQGNSA. CDR3 DNA: TGTGCCAGCAGCTTAGGACAGGGGGCGGAAGAGCAGTACTTC. Protein product: CASSLGQGAEEQYF.

This clone was observed a few times. The V gene is TRBV7-2, the J gene TRBJ1-5; 7 nucleotides line up with TRBD1. V dropped 2 bases and J dropped 2; count of bases not matched to a gene: 9. Germline V CDR1 and CDR2: SGHTA, FQGNSA. The CDR3 extends over 17 amino acids. CDR3 bases: TGTGCCAGCAGCTTATTTGCCGCAGGGGGGGGCAATCAGCCCCAGCATTTT. Translated: CASSLFAAGGGNQPQHF.

This sequence joins TRBV19 and TRBJ2-7; 8 positions agree with TRBD1. The germline V gene has CDR1 LNHDA and CDR2 SQIVND (reference sequence). The junction had 10 bases not matched to a gene; V was cut back by 5 bases and J by 4 bases. This CDR3 contains 15 residues. DNA for the CDR3: TGTGCCAGTAGTCCACTTGAAGGGACAGGATACGAGCAGTACTTC. This gives the protein CASSPLEGTGYEQYF.

V is TRBV18 and J is TRBJ2-3; D ambiguous. V was clipped by 3 bases and J by 2 bases, with 12 bases between them. Germline-derived CDR1 and CDR2 are KGHSH and LQKENI. The CDR3 is 15 residues long. The DNA of the CDR3 is TGTGCCAGCTCACCTACGGCGTCCCACACAGATACGCAGTATTTT. As protein: CASSPTASHTDTQYF.